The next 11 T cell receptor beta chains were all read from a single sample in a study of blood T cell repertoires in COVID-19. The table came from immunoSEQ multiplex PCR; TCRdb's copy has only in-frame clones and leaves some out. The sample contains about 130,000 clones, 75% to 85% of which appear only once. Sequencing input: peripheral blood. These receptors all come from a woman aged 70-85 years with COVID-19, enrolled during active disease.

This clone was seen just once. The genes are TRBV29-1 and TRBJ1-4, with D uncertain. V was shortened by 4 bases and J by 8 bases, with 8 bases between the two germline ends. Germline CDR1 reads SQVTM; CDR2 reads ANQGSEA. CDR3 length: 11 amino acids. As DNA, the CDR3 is TGCAGCGTTGCTAGTGGGGAAAAACTGTTTTTT. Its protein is CSVASGEKLFF.

The CDR3 loop reads CSVEELAVTDTQYF. CDR3 nucleotide sequence: TGCAGCGTTGAAGAGTTAGCGGTAACAGATACGCAGTATTTT. This rearrangement joins TRBV29-1 to TRBJ2-3; tentative D call: TRBD2 (6 bases). Germline V gene lookup returns CDR1 SQVTM and CDR2 ANQGSEA. V was pared by 0 bases and J by 3 bases, with 10 bases between. The CDR3 is 14 amino acids.

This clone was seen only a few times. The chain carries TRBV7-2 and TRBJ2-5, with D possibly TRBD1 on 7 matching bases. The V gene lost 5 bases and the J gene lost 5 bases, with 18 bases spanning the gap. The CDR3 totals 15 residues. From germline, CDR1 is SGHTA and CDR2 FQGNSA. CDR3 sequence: CASSPGGGGVETQYF. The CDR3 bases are TGTGCCAGCAGCCCCGGAGGGGGCGGGGTGGAGACCCAGTACTTC.

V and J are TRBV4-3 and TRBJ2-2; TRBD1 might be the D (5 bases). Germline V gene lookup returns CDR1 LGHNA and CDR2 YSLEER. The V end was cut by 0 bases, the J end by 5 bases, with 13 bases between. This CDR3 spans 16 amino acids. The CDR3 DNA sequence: TGCGCCAGCAGCCAAGATCGCCAGGGTAGTACCGGGGAGCTGTTTTTT. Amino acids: CASSQDRQGSTGELFF.

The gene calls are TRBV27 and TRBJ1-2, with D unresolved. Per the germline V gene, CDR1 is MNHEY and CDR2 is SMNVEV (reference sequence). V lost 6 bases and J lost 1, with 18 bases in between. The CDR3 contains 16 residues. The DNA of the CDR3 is TGTGCCAGCAGACCCCTTTTGGAGGGCGTTAACTATGGCTACACCTTC. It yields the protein CASRPLLEGVNYGYTF.

As DNA, the CDR3 is TGTGCCAGTAGTATTACAGGGAATAATTCACCCCTCCACTTT. As protein: CASSITGNNSPLHF. The V and J genes are TRBV19 and TRBJ1-6; TRBD1 is a possible D gene (6 bases). Germline-derived CDR1 and CDR2 are LNHDA and SQIVND (reference sequence). The CDR3 runs to 14 residues. V lost 3 bases and J lost 5, with 8 bases in between.

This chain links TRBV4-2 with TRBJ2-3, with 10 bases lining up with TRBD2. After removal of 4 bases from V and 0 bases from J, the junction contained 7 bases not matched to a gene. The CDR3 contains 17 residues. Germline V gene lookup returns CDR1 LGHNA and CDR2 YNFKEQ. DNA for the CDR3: TGTGCCAGCAGCCGTAGCGGGGGGACCTCTAGCACAGATACGCAGTATTTT. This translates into CASSRSGGTSSTDTQYF.

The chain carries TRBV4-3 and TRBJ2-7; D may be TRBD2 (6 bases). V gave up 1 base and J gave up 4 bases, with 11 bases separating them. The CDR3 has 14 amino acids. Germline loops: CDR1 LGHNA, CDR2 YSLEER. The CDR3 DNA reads TGCGCCAGCAGCCAAGTCACGGGGGTGTACGAGCAGTACTTC. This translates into CASSQVTGVYEQYF.

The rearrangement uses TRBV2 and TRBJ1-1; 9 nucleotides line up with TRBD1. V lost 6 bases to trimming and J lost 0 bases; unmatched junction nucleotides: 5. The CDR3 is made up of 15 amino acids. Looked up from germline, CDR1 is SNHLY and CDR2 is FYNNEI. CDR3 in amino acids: CASRGGTGMNTEAFF. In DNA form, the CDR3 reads TGTGCCAGCAGGGGGGGGACAGGGATGAACACTGAAGCTTTCTTT.

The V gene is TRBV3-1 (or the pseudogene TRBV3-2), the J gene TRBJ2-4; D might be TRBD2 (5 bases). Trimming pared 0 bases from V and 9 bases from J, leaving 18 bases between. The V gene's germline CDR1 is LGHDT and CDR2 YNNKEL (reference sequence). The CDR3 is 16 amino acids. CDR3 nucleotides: TGTGCCAGCAGCCAAGATCGCCCAGTCGGGAAAGGCATTCAGTACTTC. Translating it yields CASSQDRPVGKGIQYF.

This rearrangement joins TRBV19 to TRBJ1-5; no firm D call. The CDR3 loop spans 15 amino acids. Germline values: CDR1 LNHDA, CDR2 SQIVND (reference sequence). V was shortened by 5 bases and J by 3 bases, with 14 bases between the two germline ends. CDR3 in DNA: TGTGCCAGTAGTGTGGGTCTAGCGATCAATCAGCCCCAGCATTTT. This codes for CASSVGLAINQPQHF.